This T cell receptor beta chain was profiled in a study of T cells in Graves' hyperthyroidism and ophthalmopathy. Broader study findings: From stable hyperthyroidism, ophthalmopathy was separated by a 13 V-J model. In validation, the model predicted ophthalmopathy. These predictions came a median about 6.5 months before onset.

Amplified regions were TCR beta CDR3 sequences from RNA transcripts. When the TCR CDR3 underwent first-round RT-PCR, the HTBI primer set was used. TCRdb itself ran the multiplex PCR reads through MiXCR, one entry per CDR3 protein. The table records about 96,000 distinct CDR3 sequences, roughly 49% of them present only once. V lost 6 bases and J 7 bases, leaving 24 bases between the germline ends. Germline lookup yields CDR1 SNHLY and CDR2 FYNNEI. This CDR3 spans 16 amino acids. Concerning this clonotype: The antigen is undetermined.

The J gene is TRBJ1-2, the V gene TRBV2; D remains ambiguous. The origin of this receptor is a woman aged 40 to 50 with Graves' hyperthyroidism. The sample comprised blood. CDR3 sequence: CASRGESVSGNGGYTF. In DNA, the CDR3 is TGTGCCAGCAGAGGAGAAAGCGTCTCTGGAAACGGTGGCTACACCTTC.